These 11 T cell receptor beta chains were all obtained from the same sample, sequenced in a study of T cells in Graves' hyperthyroidism and ophthalmopathy. Amplified TCR beta CDR3 regions came from RNA transcripts. First-round RT-PCR of the TCR CDR3 relied on the HTBI primer set. TCRdb independently ran MiXCR on the multiplex PCR reads; one entry per CDR3 protein. The table shows 600,000 to 700,000 distinct CDR3 sequences, with roughly 14% occurring only once. The sequencing input was blood. The receptors shown here come from a woman in her thirties or forties with Graves' ophthalmopathy.

This clonotype occurred many times. The V call is TRBV10-2, the J call TRBJ2-7; no clear D gene. Germline V CDR1 and CDR2: WSHSY, SAAADI. The V end was cut by 0 bases, the J end by 6 bases, with 6 bases between. CDR3 length: 12 residues. The CDR3 protein is CASSESRTEQYF. CDR3 in DNA: TGCGCCAGCAGTGAGTCCAGAACCGAGCAGTACTTC.

There are many counts of this clonotype. The V gene is TRBV7-2, the J gene TRBJ1-2, with D perhaps TRBD1 (6 bases). This CDR3 spans 14 amino acids. V was pared by 5 bases and J by 4 bases, with 14 bases between. In germline, CDR1 is SGHTA, CDR2 FQGNSA. CDR3 coding DNA: TGTGCCAGCAGCCTACTACAGGGTTCCTATGGCTACACCTTC. This codes for CASSLLQGSYGYTF.

The chain recombines TRBV28 with TRBJ1-5, with D perhaps matching TRBD1 (5 bases). The CDR3 runs to 15 residues. Trimming took off 5 bases at V and 7 bases at J, with 18 bases between the two ends. The germline V gene encodes CDR1 MDHEN and CDR2 SYDVKM. The CDR3 spells CASSAPDAGAQPQHF. In DNA form, the CDR3 reads TGTGCCAGCAGTGCTCCAGATGCCGGGGCCCAGCCCCAGCATTTT.

This clonotype was detected only a few times. This chain uses TRBV18 with TRBJ2-7; D unclear. The germline CDR1 and CDR2 sequences are KGHSH and LQKENI. The CDR3 totals 16 residues. V was trimmed by 0 bases and J by 4 bases, leaving 16 bases between them. CDR3 nucleotide sequence: TGTGCCAGCTCACCACCGAGTCAGCCGGCCATATACGAGCAGTACTTC. This codes for CASSPPSQPAIYEQYF.

The rearrangement joins TRBV12-3 or TRBV12-4 to TRBJ2-7; D tentatively reads TRBD1 or TRBD2 (5 bases each). Trimming left V 0 bases short and J 7 bases short, with 10 bases between. The CDR3 is 13 residues long. The CDR3 here is CASSLARGWEQYF. CDR3 bases: TGTGCCAGCAGTTTAGCGAGGGGTTGGGAGCAGTACTTC.

The chain employs TRBV7-2 and TRBJ1-2; D is unresolved. This CDR3 has 12 residues. Germline V gene data show CDR1 as SGHTA and CDR2 as FQGNSA. V was shortened by 2 bases and J by 4 bases, with 5 bases between the two germline ends. The CDR3: CASSLSRYGYTF. The CDR3 DNA is TGTGCCAGCAGCTTATCACGCTATGGCTACACCTTC.

There are many counts of this clonotype. V is TRBV7-3 and J is TRBJ1-1; no clear D gene. The CDR3 runs 13 residues. V lost 3 bases, J lost 2 bases, and 7 bases lay in between. Germline loops: CDR1 SGHTA, CDR2 FQGTGA. CDR3 DNA sequence: TGTGCCAGCAGCTTTACTGTAAACACTGAAGCTTTCTTT. Residues: CASSFTVNTEAFF.

The J gene is TRBJ1-5, the V gene TRBV10-3; D possibly corresponds to TRBD1 (6 bases). Trimming removed 11 bases from V and 0 bases from J, with 11 bases in between. Germline CDR1 reads ENHRY; CDR2 reads SYGVKD. This CDR3 spans 13 amino acids. CDR3 in DNA: TGTGCCGTAGGGGACACTAGCAATCAGCCCCAGCATTTT. This translates into CAVGDTSNQPQHF.

In its sample, this clonotype was seen many times. The CDR3 is CAISETDGGGTEAFF. CDR3 DNA: TGTGCCATCAGTGAGACGGACGGAGGGGGGACTGAAGCTTTCTTT. This chain connects TRBV10-3 to TRBJ1-1; D may be TRBD1 (6 bases). This CDR3 comprises 15 residues. Germline V gene data show CDR1 as ENHRY and CDR2 as SYGVKD. The V end was cut by 2 bases, the J end by 5 bases, with 15 bases between.

In its sample, this clonotype was seen many times. The V gene is TRBV6-2 or TRBV6-3, the J gene TRBJ2-7; 12 bases map to TRBD2. The CDR3 consists of 16 residues. After removal of 6 bases from V and 7 bases from J, the junction contained 13 bases not matched to a gene. Germline CDR1 MNHEY, CDR2 SVGEGT. This CDR3 is CASRGGLAGPSGEQYF. CDR3 in DNA: TGTGCCAGCAGGGGGGGACTAGCGGGTCCCTCGGGGGAGCAGTACTTC.

The genes are TRBV27 and TRBJ2-7, with D perhaps given as TRBD1 or TRBD2 (5 bases each). CDR3 size: 14 residues. The germline V gene has CDR1 MNHEY and CDR2 SMNVEV (reference sequence). Trimming removed 3 bases at V and 5 bases at J, with 14 bases between. The DNA for the CDR3 is TGTGCCAGCAGTTTCGGGGACGGGGTGAACGAGCAGTACTTC. Translation gives CASSFGDGVNEQYF.